Following are 23 T cell receptor beta chains from one sample sequenced in a study of shared clonotypes between healthy human individuals. Here immunoSEQ multiplex PCR was the method, and the copy in TCRdb shows in-frame clones only, minus some. The data show about 2.1 million clones, about 93% seen once. Naive-designated CD8 cells lacked CD45RO, were positively enriched for CCR7, and omitted terminally differentiated effector memory CD45RA+ cells. Sequencing was performed on naive CD8+ T cells from PBMCs. These receptors were collected from a man aged 18 to 29 in good health. Some clones in this sample may be carry-over from other donors' samples.

Only one count was recorded for this clone. The chain combines TRBV7-2 with TRBJ2-5; 9 bases agree with TRBD1. Per germline, CDR1 SGHTA and CDR2 FQGNSA. CDR3 length: 16 amino acids. Losses at the gene ends were 5 bases for V and 4 bases for J; bases not matched to a gene: 11. CDR3 in amino acids: CASSPLAGTGPETQYF. The CDR3 DNA is TGTGCCAGCAGCCCTTTGGCTGGGACAGGGCCAGAGACCCAGTACTTC.

The J gene is TRBJ1-5, the V gene TRBV19, with 11 positions matching TRBD1. This CDR3 is 16 amino acids long. Trimming took 10 bases from V and 5 from J; bases not matched to a gene: 13. Germline loops: CDR1 LNHDA, CDR2 SQIVND (reference sequence). CDR3: CATQEPRTGGHQPQHF. CDR3 DNA: TGTGCCACCCAAGAGCCCAGGACAGGGGGCCATCAGCCCCAGCATTTT.

This clone was counted a single time. This sample includes further DNA sequences coding for the same CDR3. J is TRBJ1-1 and V is TRBV5-6; tentatively, D is TRBD1 (5 bases). V lost 1 base and J 2 bases, leaving 6 bases between the germline ends. This CDR3 is 13 amino acids long. CDR1 is SGHDT and CDR2 is YYEEEE in the germline V gene. The CDR3 coding sequence is TGTGCCAGCAGCTTGAGGGGAAACACTGAAGCTTTCTTT. Translating gives CASSLRGNTEAFF.

This clone was observed once. CDR3 loop: CASSVGVTSGSSYEQYF. Written as DNA, the CDR3 is TGTGCCAGCAGTGTGGGGGTAACTAGCGGGAGTTCCTACGAGCAGTACTTC. This chain connects TRBV6-4 to TRBJ2-7; 11 positions agree with TRBD2. From germline, CDR1 is MRHNA and CDR2 SNTAGT. The CDR3 is 17 amino acids. V trimming: 4 bases; J trimming: 1 base; junction bases outside the gene matches: 9.

On this clone: Other DNA sequences in the sample encode the same CDR3. The rearrangement joins TRBV29-1 to TRBJ1-2; TRBD1 matches 8 bases. Germline V gene sequence: CDR1 SQVTM, CDR2 ANQGSEA. Losses at the gene ends were 3 bases for V and 7 bases for J; bases not matched to a gene: 4. The CDR3 sequence is 12 residues long. CDR3 sequence reads: CSVEDRAGGYTF. In DNA, the CDR3 is TGCAGCGTTGAGGACAGGGCGGGTGGCTACACCTTC.

The chain recombines TRBV4-1 with TRBJ2-7; 12 bases are shared with TRBD2. Germline CDR1 reads MGHRA; CDR2 reads YSYEKL. The CDR3 is made up of 17 amino acids. With 1 base clipped from V and 6 bases from J, the junction kept 10 bases outside the gene matches. The CDR3 sequence: CASSQGLAGGARGEQYF. In DNA, the CDR3 is TGCGCCAGCAGCCAAGGTCTAGCGGGAGGGGCCCGGGGCGAGCAGTACTTC.

This rearrangement joins TRBV29-1 to TRBJ1-2, with D possibly matching TRBD1 (5 bases). Trimming shortened V by 5 bases and J by 2 bases, and 21 bases separated the two germline ends. Germline CDR1 is SQVTM and CDR2 is ANQGSEA. The CDR3 totals 16 residues. Written as DNA, the CDR3 is TGCAGCGTTAATGTGGGGAAGGAAAGGGGAAACTATGGCTACACCTTC. Translation gives CSVNVGKERGNYGYTF.

As for this clone: The sample holds other DNA sequences that translate to the same CDR3. The chain uses TRBV9 and TRBJ2-1; tentative D call: TRBD2 (5 bases). Trimming took off 2 bases at V and 0 bases at J, with 9 bases between the two ends. CDR3 length: 15 residues. Germline-derived CDR1 and CDR2 are SGDLS and YYNGEE. CDR3 DNA sequence: TGTGCCAGCAGCGTGAGCGGTAGCTCCTACAATGAGCAGTTCTTC. It yields the protein CASSVSGSSYNEQFF.

V and J are TRBV5-1 and TRBJ2-5, with D possibly matching TRBD2 (6 bases). Deletions cut 6 bases from V and 2 bases from J, with 14 bases between. The CDR3 runs 14 residues. Germline V gene sequence: CDR1 SGHRS, CDR2 YFSETQ. In DNA, the CDR3 is TGCGCCAGCACCCGGCGGGGCCAACAAGAGACCCAGTACTTC. Translation: CASTRRGQQETQYF.

This clone turned up a few times. The chain links TRBV7-9 to TRBJ1-1; D remains ambiguous. The V gene lost 6 bases and the J gene lost 9 bases, with 11 bases spanning the gap. There are 11 residues in the CDR3. Germline V lookup: CDR1 SEHNR, CDR2 FQNEAQ (reference sequence). CDR3 in amino acids: CASSPQEKAFF. In DNA form, the CDR3 reads TGTGCCAGCAGTCCTCAGGAGAAAGCTTTCTTT.

V gene TRBV27 combines with J gene TRBJ2-7; D unclear. Trimming removed 5 bases from V and 3 bases from J, with 17 bases in between. Germline loops: CDR1 MNHEY, CDR2 SMNVEV (reference sequence). This CDR3 region has 15 residues. The CDR3 region is CASSAKALGSYEQYF. In nucleotides, the CDR3 is TGTGCCAGCAGTGCTAAAGCGCTAGGAAGCTACGAGCAGTACTTC.

V usage is TRBV10-2 and J usage is TRBJ2-1, with TRBD2 as a possible D gene (5 bases). Germline V CDR1 and CDR2: WSHSY, SAAADI. CDR3 length: 15 amino acids. Trimming took off 4 bases at V and 0 bases at J, with 10 bases between the two ends. CDR3 sequence (DNA): TGCGCCAGCAGTGCTCGGGGTAGCTCCTACAATGAGCAGTTCTTC. Its translation: CASSARGSSYNEQFF.

The rearrangement uses TRBV29-1 and TRBJ2-5; tentative D call: TRBD2 (5 bases). The last part of the DNA fits TRBJ2-7 better; the J call may be wrong. Germline V gene lookup returns CDR1 SQVTM and CDR2 ANQGSEA. The CDR3 contains 12 residues. This chain's CDR3 is CSVEGESYEQYF. The CDR3 DNA is TGCAGCGTTGAGGGAGAGTCCTACGAGCAGTACTTC.

The table lists this clone with a count of one. This chain joins TRBV19 and TRBJ2-1; 14 nucleotides line up with TRBD2. The CDR3 totals 15 residues. From germline, CDR1 is LNHDA and CDR2 SQIVND (reference sequence). Unmatched junction bases numbered 5, after V lost 6 bases and J lost 7 bases. The CDR3 is CASRTSGRAGNEQFF. In DNA, the CDR3 is TGTGCCAGTAGGACTAGCGGGAGGGCCGGGAATGAGCAGTTCTTC.

This sequence joins TRBV11-2 and TRBJ2-5; D is undetermined. V lost 5 bases, J lost 4 bases, and 11 bases lay in between. This CDR3 comprises 13 residues. Germline V gene lookup returns CDR1 SGHAT and CDR2 FQNNGV. The chain's CDR3 is CASSPDPAETQYF. The CDR3 nucleotides are TGTGCCAGCAGCCCGGACCCGGCAGAGACCCAGTACTTC.

J is TRBJ2-6 and V is TRBV7-9; the match to TRBD1 covers 9 bases. The germline V gene has CDR1 SEHNR and CDR2 FQNEAQ (reference sequence). V trimming: 2 bases; J trimming: 2 bases; junction bases outside the gene matches: 4. The CDR3 totals 17 residues. The DNA of the CDR3 is TGTGCCAGCAGCTTATCTACAGGGGGCGCTGGGGCCAACGTCCTGACTTTC. It specifies CASSLSTGGAGANVLTF.

V is TRBV19 and J is TRBJ1-5; D is ambiguous. V dropped 3 bases and J dropped 3 bases, with 12 bases sitting between them. CDR1 and CDR2 from the germline V gene are LNHDA and SQIVND (reference sequence). The CDR3 runs to 15 residues. CDR3 bases: TGTGCCAGTAGTATCCAGGACGAAATCAATCAGCCCCAGCATTTT. Translating gives CASSIQDEINQPQHF.

The gene calls are TRBV29-1 and TRBJ2-7; D may correspond to TRBD1 or TRBD2 (5 bases each). V was clipped by 7 bases and J by 2 bases, with 18 bases between them. The CDR3 runs 14 residues. From germline, CDR1 is SQVTM and CDR2 ANQGSEA. CDR3 residues: CSALGSGPAYEQYF. Here the CDR3 DNA reads TGCAGCGCCCTGGGCTCGGGGCCAGCCTACGAGCAGTACTTC.

The V gene is TRBV25-1, the J gene TRBJ2-7, with D perhaps matching TRBD2 (6 bases). The CDR3 contains 15 residues. With 1 base removed from V and 0 bases from J, the gap between germline ends came to 10 bases. Per germline, CDR1 MGHDK and CDR2 SYGVNS. CDR3 coding DNA: TGTGCCAGCAGTGAATTTGCCGGGAGCTCCTACGAGCAGTACTTC. This sequence encodes CASSEFAGSSYEQYF.

This clone was seen more than once but under ten times. The rearrangement joins TRBV4-3 to TRBJ1-1; 8 nucleotides line up with TRBD1. Looked up from germline, CDR1 is LGHNA and CDR2 is YSLEER. This CDR3 has 15 amino acids. Trimming removed 1 base from V and 7 bases from J; junction bases left unmatched: 8. CDR3 loop: CASSQVTGVAFEAFF. CDR3 coding DNA: TGCGCCAGCAGCCAAGTGACAGGGGTGGCGTTTGAAGCTTTCTTT.

The chain links TRBV16 to TRBJ2-7; 11 positions match TRBD1. The germline gives CDR1 KGHSY, CDR2 FQNENV. The CDR3 is 15 residues long. Trimming took 3 bases from V and 3 from J; bases not matched to a gene: 4. The CDR3 protein is CASSHIGTGGYEQYF. In DNA, the CDR3 is TGTGCCAGCAGCCATATCGGGACAGGGGGCTACGAGCAGTACTTC. Full variable domain (outside the CDR3, taken from reference TRBV16 and TRBJ2-7): GEEVAQTPKHLVRGEGQKAKLYCAPIKGHSYVFWYQQVLKNEFKFLISFQNENVFDETGMPKERFSAKCLPNSPCSLEIQATKLEDSAVYFCASSHIGTGGYEQYFGPGTRLTVT.

The J gene is TRBJ2-2, the V gene TRBV27; 11 bases align to TRBD2. The CDR3 runs to 21 residues. In germline, CDR1 is MNHEY, CDR2 SMNVEV (reference sequence). V lost 5 bases and J lost 3; bases outside the gene matches: 20. CDR3 sequence reads: CASSRWGAPILAGADTGELFF. The CDR3, as DNA: TGTGCCAGCAGTCGTTGGGGGGCTCCTATACTAGCGGGAGCCGACACCGGGGAGCTGTTTTTT.

The chain joins TRBV14 to TRBJ2-7, with TRBD2 matching over 8 bases. CDR1 SGHDN and CDR2 FVKESK come from the germline V gene. This CDR3 has 15 amino acids. V was clipped by 5 bases and J by 2 bases; unmatched bases: 8. Here the CDR3 DNA reads TGTGCCAGCAGCTCCAGTATCGGGAGGGCCTACGAGCAGTACTTC. As protein: CASSSSIGRAYEQYF.